The 8 T cell receptor beta chains listed next were all sequenced from one sample in a study of beta chain features in type 1 diabetes. The study's findings and limits: Shortening of TCRB CDR3s, moderate but significant, appeared in all four CD4+ subsets of Type 1 diabetes patients.

These receptors' antigens are unknown. Expressed TCRB transcripts were sequenced because the isolated RNA had all been reverse transcribed beforehand. The protocol was immunoSEQ multiplex PCR, while the TCRdb copy is restricted to in-frame clones and leaves out a portion. The table lists roughly 700,000 clones, 13% of them singletons. The sequenced sample was naive CD4+ T cells from blood. The receptors were sampled from a man between 18 and 35 years old with type 1 diabetes.

The chain employs TRBV14 and TRBJ2-7; 8 bases agree with TRBD1. V lost 3 bases, J lost 4 bases, and 14 bases stayed unmatched. This CDR3 comprises 17 residues. Germline V gene lookup returns CDR1 SGHDN and CDR2 FVKESK. As DNA, the CDR3 is TGTGCCAGCAGCCACCGACAGGGGACCCAAGCTACGTACGAGCAGTACTTC. This sequence encodes CASSHRQGTQATYEQYF.

In this sample, this clone turned up a few times. The chain employs TRBV18 and TRBJ2-1; 7 bases agree with TRBD1. This CDR3 has 13 amino acids. CDR1 is KGHSH, CDR2 LQKENI, per germline. Trimming removed 5 bases from V and 7 bases from J; junction bases left unmatched: 5. The chain's CDR3 is CASSSGTVNEQFF. The CDR3, as DNA: TGTGCCAGCTCATCCGGGACAGTAAATGAGCAGTTCTTC.

The J gene is TRBJ1-5, the V gene TRBV4-1, with unresolved D. Trimming shortened V by 3 bases and J by 9 bases, and 12 bases separated the two germline ends. The germline V gene encodes CDR1 MGHRA and CDR2 YSYEKL. The CDR3 has 13 residues. CDR3 in amino acids: CASSQPGGVPQHF. The CDR3 DNA sequence: TGCGCCAGCAGCCAGCCCGGCGGGGTGCCCCAGCATTTT.

Only a few counts were recorded for this clone. The chain recombines TRBV2 with TRBJ1-1, with TRBD1 matching over 12 bases. The junction had 6 bases not matched to a gene; V was cut back by 8 bases and J by 8 bases. The germline gives CDR1 SNHLY, CDR2 FYNNEI. The CDR3 is 13 residues long. CDR3 sequence (DNA): TGTGCCAGCGTAGGGACAGGGGGCATCGAAGCTTTCTTT. This encodes CASVGTGGIEAFF.

The V call is TRBV28, the J call TRBJ1-6; D is unclear. Looked up from germline, CDR1 is MDHEN and CDR2 is SYDVKM. This CDR3 region has 13 residues. Trimming pared 2 bases from V and 13 bases from J, leaving 12 bases between. The CDR3 here is CASSLTDPRPLHF. CDR3 DNA: TGTGCCAGCAGTTTAACGGACCCCCGGCCCCTCCACTTT.

The V gene is TRBV27, the J gene TRBJ1-1; D gene ambiguous. Germline lookup yields CDR1 MNHEY and CDR2 SMNVEV (reference sequence). The CDR3 runs to 16 residues. Deletions cut 5 bases from V and 2 bases from J, with 18 bases between. In DNA, the CDR3 is TGTGCCAGCAGTACCGAAGGGAGCCCCTCAAACACTGAAGCTTTCTTT. Protein: CASSTEGSPSNTEAFF.

The chain couples TRBV5-6 to TRBJ1-2; 7 bases match TRBD1. Germline loops: CDR1 SGHDT, CDR2 YYEEEE. J gave up 8 bases and V 4 bases, and 11 bases lay outside the gene matches. This CDR3 is 14 amino acids long. The DNA for the CDR3 is TGTGCCAGCAGCCCTAGACAGGGTTTGAGGGGCTACACCTTC. Its protein is CASSPRQGLRGYTF. The whole variable domain, remainder taken from reference TRBV5-6 and TRBJ1-2, is DAGVTQSPTHLIKTRGQQVTLRCSPKSGHDTVSWYQQALGQGPQFIFQYYEEEERQRGNFPDRFSGHQFPNYSSELNVNALLLGDSALYLCASSPRQGLRGYTFGSGTRLTVV.

The gene calls are TRBV10-2 and TRBJ2-1, with 8 bases lining up with TRBD2. The CDR3 runs to 13 residues. CDR1 is WSHSY, CDR2 SAAADI, per germline. V shed 6 bases, J shed 9 bases, and the junction held 7 bases outside the gene matches. As DNA, the CDR3 is TGCGCCAGCAGATCCGGGACTAGAAGTGAGCAGTTCTTC. It translates to CASRSGTRSEQFF.